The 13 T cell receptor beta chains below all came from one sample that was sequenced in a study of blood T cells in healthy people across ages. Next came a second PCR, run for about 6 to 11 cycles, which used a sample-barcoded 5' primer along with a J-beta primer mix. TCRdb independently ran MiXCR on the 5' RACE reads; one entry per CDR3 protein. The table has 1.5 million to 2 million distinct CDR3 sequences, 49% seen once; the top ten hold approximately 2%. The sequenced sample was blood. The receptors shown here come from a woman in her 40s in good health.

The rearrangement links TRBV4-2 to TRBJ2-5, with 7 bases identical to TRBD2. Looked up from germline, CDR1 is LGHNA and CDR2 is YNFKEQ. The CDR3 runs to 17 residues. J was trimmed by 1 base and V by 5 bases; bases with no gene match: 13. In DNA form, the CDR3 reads TGTGCCAGCAGCTCAGGCCGCGGGGGTTCCTTCCAAGAGACCCAGTACTTC. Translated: CASSSGRGGSFQETQYF.

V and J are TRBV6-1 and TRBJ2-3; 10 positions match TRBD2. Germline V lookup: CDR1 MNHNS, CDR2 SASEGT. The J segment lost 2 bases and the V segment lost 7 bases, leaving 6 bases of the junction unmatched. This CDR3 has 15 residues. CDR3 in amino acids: CASNPAGGITDTQYF. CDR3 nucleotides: TGTGCCAGCAACCCAGCGGGGGGGATCACAGATACGCAGTATTTT.

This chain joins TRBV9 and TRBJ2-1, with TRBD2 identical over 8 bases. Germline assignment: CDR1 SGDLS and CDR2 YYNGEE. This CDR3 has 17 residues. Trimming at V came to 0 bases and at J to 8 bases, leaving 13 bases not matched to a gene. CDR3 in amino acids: CASSVAPRAGGRDEQFF. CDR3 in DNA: TGTGCCAGCAGCGTAGCCCCCCGCGCGGGGGGCCGGGATGAGCAGTTCTTC.

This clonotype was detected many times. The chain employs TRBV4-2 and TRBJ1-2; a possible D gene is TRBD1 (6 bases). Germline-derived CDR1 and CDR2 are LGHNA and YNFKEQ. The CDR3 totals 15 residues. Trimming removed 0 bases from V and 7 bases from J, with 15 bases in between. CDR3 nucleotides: TGTGCCAGCAGCCAAGAGGACAGTAAAGTCCTTGGCTACACCTTC. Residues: CASSQEDSKVLGYTF.

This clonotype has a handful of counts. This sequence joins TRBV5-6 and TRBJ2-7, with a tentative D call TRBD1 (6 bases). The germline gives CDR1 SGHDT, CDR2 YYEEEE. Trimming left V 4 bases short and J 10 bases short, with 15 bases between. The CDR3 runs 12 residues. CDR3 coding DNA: TGTGCCAGCAGCCTACTTCACAGGGACCAGTACTTC. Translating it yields CASSLLHRDQYF.

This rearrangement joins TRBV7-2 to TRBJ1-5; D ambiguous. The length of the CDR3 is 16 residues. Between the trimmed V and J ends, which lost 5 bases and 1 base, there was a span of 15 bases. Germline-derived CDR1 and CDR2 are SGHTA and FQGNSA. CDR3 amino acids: CASSLGQPASNQPQHF. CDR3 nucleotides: TGTGCCAGCAGCCTTGGCCAGCCAGCCAGCAATCAGCCCCAGCATTTT.

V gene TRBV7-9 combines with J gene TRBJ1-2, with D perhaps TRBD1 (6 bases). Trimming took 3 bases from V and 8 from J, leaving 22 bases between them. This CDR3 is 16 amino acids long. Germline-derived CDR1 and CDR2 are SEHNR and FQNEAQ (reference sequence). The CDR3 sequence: CASSFESTGPTQGYTF. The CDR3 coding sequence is TGTGCCAGCAGCTTTGAAAGCACAGGGCCAACACAGGGCTACACCTTC.

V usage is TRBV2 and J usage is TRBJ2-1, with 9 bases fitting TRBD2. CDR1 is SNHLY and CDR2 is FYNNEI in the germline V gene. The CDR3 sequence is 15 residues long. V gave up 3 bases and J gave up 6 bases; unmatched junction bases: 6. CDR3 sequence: CASSETRGGRNEQFF. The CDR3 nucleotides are TGTGCCAGCAGTGAGACGCGGGGGGGCCGCAATGAGCAGTTCTTC.

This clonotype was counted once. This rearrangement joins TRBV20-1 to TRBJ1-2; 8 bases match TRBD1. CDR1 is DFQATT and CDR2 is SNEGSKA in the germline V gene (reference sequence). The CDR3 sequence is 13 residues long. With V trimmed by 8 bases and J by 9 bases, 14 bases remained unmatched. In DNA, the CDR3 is TGCAGTTCCACTCAGGGGGCGCGTGGAAGCTACACCTTC. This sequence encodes CSSTQGARGSYTF.

The CDR3 here is CAISRTEDTDTQYF. Here the CDR3 DNA reads TGTGCCATCAGTAGGACCGAAGACACAGATACGCAGTATTTT. The chain is built from TRBV10-3 and TRBJ2-3; D unresolved. CDR1 is ENHRY, CDR2 SYGVKD, per germline. V was shortened by 5 bases and J by 2 bases, with 11 bases between the two germline ends. The CDR3 has 14 amino acids.

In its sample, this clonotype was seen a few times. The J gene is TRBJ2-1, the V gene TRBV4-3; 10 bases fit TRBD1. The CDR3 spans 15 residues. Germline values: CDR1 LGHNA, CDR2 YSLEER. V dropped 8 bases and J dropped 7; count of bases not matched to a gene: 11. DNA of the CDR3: TGCGCCAGCGGGGTGGGGGACAGGGGAACGAATGAGCAGTTCTTC. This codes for CASGVGDRGTNEQFF.

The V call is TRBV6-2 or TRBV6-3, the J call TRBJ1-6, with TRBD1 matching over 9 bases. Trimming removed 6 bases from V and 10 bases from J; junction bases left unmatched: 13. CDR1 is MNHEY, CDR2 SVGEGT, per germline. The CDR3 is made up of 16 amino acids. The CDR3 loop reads CASSSDRGGVWSPLHF. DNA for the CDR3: TGTGCCAGCAGCTCGGACAGGGGCGGCGTTTGGTCACCCCTCCACTTT.

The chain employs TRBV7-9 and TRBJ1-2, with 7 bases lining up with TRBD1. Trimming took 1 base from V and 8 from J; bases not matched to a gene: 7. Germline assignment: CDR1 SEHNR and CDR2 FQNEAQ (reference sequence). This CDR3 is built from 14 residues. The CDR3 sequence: CASSLVTGQDGYTF. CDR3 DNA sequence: TGTGCCAGCAGCTTAGTGACAGGGCAGGACGGCTACACCTTC.